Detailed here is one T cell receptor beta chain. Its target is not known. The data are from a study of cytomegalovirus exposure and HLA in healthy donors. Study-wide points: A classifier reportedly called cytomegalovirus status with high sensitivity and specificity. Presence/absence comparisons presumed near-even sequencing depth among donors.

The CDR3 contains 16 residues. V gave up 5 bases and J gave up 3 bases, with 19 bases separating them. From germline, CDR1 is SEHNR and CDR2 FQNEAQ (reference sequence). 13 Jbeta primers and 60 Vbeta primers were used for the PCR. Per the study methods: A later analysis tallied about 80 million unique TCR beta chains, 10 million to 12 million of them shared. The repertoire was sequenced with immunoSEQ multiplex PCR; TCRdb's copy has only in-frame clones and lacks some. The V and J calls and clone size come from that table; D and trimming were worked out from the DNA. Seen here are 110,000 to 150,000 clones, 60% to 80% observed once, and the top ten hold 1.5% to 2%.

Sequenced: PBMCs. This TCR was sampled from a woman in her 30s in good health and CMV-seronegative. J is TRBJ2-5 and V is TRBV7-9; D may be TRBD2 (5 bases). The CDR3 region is CASSQSLRGSEETQYF. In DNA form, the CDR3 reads TGTGCCAGCAGCCAGAGTCTGAGAGGGTCGGAAGAGACCCAGTACTTC.